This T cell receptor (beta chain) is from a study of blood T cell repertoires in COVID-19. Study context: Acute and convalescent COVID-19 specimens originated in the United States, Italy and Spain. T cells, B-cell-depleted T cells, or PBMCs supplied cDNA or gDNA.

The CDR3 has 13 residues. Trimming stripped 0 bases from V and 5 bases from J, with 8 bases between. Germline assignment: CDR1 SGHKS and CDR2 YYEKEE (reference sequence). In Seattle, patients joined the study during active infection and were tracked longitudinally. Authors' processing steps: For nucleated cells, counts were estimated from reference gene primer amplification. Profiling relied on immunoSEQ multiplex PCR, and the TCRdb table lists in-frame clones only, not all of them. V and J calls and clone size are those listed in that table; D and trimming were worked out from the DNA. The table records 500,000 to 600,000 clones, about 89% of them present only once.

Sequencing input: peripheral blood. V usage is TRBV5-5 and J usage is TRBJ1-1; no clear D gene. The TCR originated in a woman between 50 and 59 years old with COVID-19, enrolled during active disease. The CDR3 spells CASSLVLRTEAFF. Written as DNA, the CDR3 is TGTGCCAGCAGCTTGGTTCTGAGGACTGAAGCTTTCTTT.